This T cell receptor (beta chain) stems from a study of cytomegalovirus exposure and HLA in healthy donors. Whole-study findings and limits: Reports described diagnosis of cytomegalovirus status by the classifier as highly specific and sensitive.

This clone was recorded a few times. As yet, its antigen is unknown. The CDR3 is 15 residues long. Trimming took 3 bases from V and 5 from J; bases not matched to a gene: 4. Germline CDR1 SGHTA, CDR2 FQGNSA. It was with 60 Vbeta and 13 Jbeta primers that the PCR ran. Sequencing used immunoSEQ multiplex PCR; TCRdb keeps in-frame clones, though not all of them. The table lists about 87,000 clones, roughly 70% of them singletons. The chain carries TRBV7-2 and TRBJ2-1, with 10 bases matching TRBD2. The TCR was taken from a man aged 30 to 39 in good health and CMV-seropositive. The sample was PBMCs. The CDR3 DNA reads as TGTGCCAGCAGCTTGAGCGGGGGGGCGCACAATGAGCAGTTCTTC. Protein product: CASSLSGGAHNEQFF.